The 20 T cell receptor beta chains reported below all come from one sample, sequenced in a study of vaccination effects on CD4 cells after COVID-19. Their antigen targets remain unknown. Clones were sequenced by immunoSEQ multiplex PCR, and TCRdb holds only the in-frame ones, with some missing. Among 66,000 or so clones listed, 65% to 80% were seen once. A roughly 10-day culture period preceded the isolation of CD4+ T cells. Each participant was given two doses of one vaccine (BNT162b2 or mRNA-1273). Material: CD4+ T cells from PBMCs cultured without peptide, obtained after COVID-19 vaccination. The receptors here all came from a human donor who received a COVID-19 vaccine.

The V and J genes are TRBV5-1 and TRBJ2-1; no clear D gene. The CDR3 contains 16 residues. Germline-derived CDR1 and CDR2 are SGHRS and YFSETQ. V dropped 0 bases and J dropped 0 bases, with 10 bases sitting between them. The CDR3 bases are TGCGCCAGCAGCTTGGTGGCCCTTAGCTCCTACAATGAGCAGTTCTTC. The encoded protein is CASSLVALSSYNEQFF.

The J gene is TRBJ2-3, the V gene TRBV6-5, with 8 bases lining up with TRBD1. The V and J ends lost 2 bases and 1 base, in that order; junction bases with no gene match: 2. This CDR3 is 15 amino acids long. CDR1 is MNHEY, CDR2 SVGAGI, per germline. The CDR3 sequence: CASSYAGQGTDTQYF. In DNA form, the CDR3 reads TGTGCCAGCAGTTACGCGGGACAGGGCACAGATACGCAGTATTTT.

This chain uses TRBV7-8 with TRBJ2-5, with 11 positions matching TRBD1. CDR3 size: 14 residues. With V trimmed by 5 bases and J by 5 bases, 4 bases remained unmatched. CDR1 SGHVS and CDR2 FQNEAQ come from the germline V gene. The CDR3 sequence is CASSPRDRGETQYF. The DNA for the CDR3 is TGTGCCAGCAGCCCCCGGGACAGGGGGGAGACCCAGTACTTC.

This clone was observed a handful of times. V gene TRBV5-4 combines with J gene TRBJ1-2; TRBD1 is a possible D gene (6 bases). V was trimmed by 5 bases and J by 5 bases, leaving 16 bases between them. The CDR3 has 14 amino acids. CDR1 and CDR2 from the germline V gene are SGHNT and YYREEE (reference sequence). CDR3 coding DNA: TGTGCCAGCAGGGTGGACAGCAGCCCGTATGGCTACACCTTC. This gives the protein CASRVDSSPYGYTF.

V is TRBV11-2 and J is TRBJ1-4, with D hard to call. V lost 0 bases, J lost 8 bases, and 13 bases lay in between. The CDR3 length is 15 residues. Germline assignment: CDR1 SGHAT and CDR2 FQNNGV. In nucleotides, the CDR3 is TGTGCCAGCAGCTTAGATCGGACCGCCAGCGAAAAACTGTTTTTT. Its translation: CASSLDRTASEKLFF.

The CDR3 DNA follows: TGTGCCAGTAGTCGCCCGAGACAGGGCCTCGGGGAGACCCAGTACTTC. It specifies CASSRPRQGLGETQYF. The chain carries TRBV19 and TRBJ2-5; 7 positions match TRBD1. Germline loops: CDR1 LNHDA, CDR2 SQIVND (reference sequence). V gave up 5 bases and J gave up 5 bases; unmatched junction bases: 14. CDR3 size: 16 residues. Complete variable domain (other parts from reference TRBV19 and TRBJ2-5): DGGITQSPKYLFRKEGQNVTLSCEQNLNHDAMYWYRQDPGQGLRLIYYSQIVNDFQKGDIAEGYSVSREKKESFPLTVTSAQKNPTAFYLCASSRPRQGLGETQYFGPGTRLLVL.

The sample holds a few counts of this clone. The V and J genes are TRBV11-2 and TRBJ2-2, with TRBD1 matching 9 bases. J lost 5 bases, V lost 6 bases, and 4 bases had no gene match. The CDR3 consists of 14 residues. The V gene's germline CDR1 is SGHAT and CDR2 FQNNGV. CDR3 sequence: CASRRTGETGELFF. Here the CDR3 DNA reads TGTGCCAGCAGACGGACAGGGGAAACCGGGGAGCTGTTTTTT.

This rearrangement joins TRBV7-2 to TRBJ2-1, with D possibly called TRBD1 or TRBD2 (6 bases each). CDR1 is SGHTA, CDR2 FQGNSA, per germline. V lost 6 bases and J lost 1, with 10 bases in between. This CDR3 has 14 residues. CDR3 DNA: TGTGCCAGCAGAGGAGGGGGTTCCTACAATGAGCAGTTCTTC. Translating it yields CASRGGGSYNEQFF.

This clone has more than one count but fewer than ten. The chain employs TRBV6-1 and TRBJ2-7; 9 bases agree with TRBD1. Germline values: CDR1 MNHNS, CDR2 SASEGT. Unmatched junction bases numbered 3, after V lost 3 bases and J lost 6 bases. The CDR3 covers 13 residues. CDR3 region: CASSDLDRGEQYV. In DNA form, the CDR3 reads TGTGCCAGCAGTGACCTGGACAGGGGCGAGCAGTACGTC.

This chain links TRBV7-3 with TRBJ2-1, with TRBD2 identical over 9 bases. Germline V CDR1 and CDR2: SGHTA, FQGTGA. The ends lost 5 bases at V and 7 bases at J; junction bases unmatched: 9. The CDR3 sequence is 15 residues long. DNA for the CDR3: TGTGCCAGCAGCCCTCAGCGGGGGGCCAGGAATGAGCAGTTCTTC. Amino acids: CASSPQRGARNEQFF.

The chain uses TRBV3-1 (or the pseudogene TRBV3-2) and TRBJ1-1, with D unclear. V was cut by 1 base and J by 4 bases, with 13 bases left in between. The CDR3 extends over 15 amino acids. Germline values: CDR1 LGHDT, CDR2 YNNKEL (reference sequence). CDR3 nucleotide sequence: TGTGCCAGCAGCCAAGTTCCAGCCGGGGTCACTGAAGCTTTCTTT. Its translation is CASSQVPAGVTEAFF.

The J gene is TRBJ1-5, the V gene TRBV7-3; 7 bases fit TRBD1. V lost 1 base and J lost 5; bases outside the gene matches: 5. Germline V gives CDR1 SGHTA, CDR2 FQGTGA. CDR3 length: 15 amino acids. The CDR3 nucleotides read TGTGCCAGCAGCTTAAGAGGGGGCGGAGATCAGCCCCAGCATTTT. This codes for CASSLRGGGDQPQHF.

This chain links TRBV6-6 with TRBJ2-3; D is perhaps TRBD1 (6 bases). The V end was cut by 7 bases, the J end by 1 base, with 9 bases between. The CDR3 is 13 amino acids. Germline V lookup: CDR1 MNHNY, CDR2 SVGAGI (reference sequence). The DNA for the CDR3 is TGTGCCAGCAAAGGGGGTGGCACAGATACGCAGTATTTT. Protein: CASKGGGTDTQYF.

This clone was detected once. This chain uses TRBV24-1 with TRBJ2-5, with D perhaps TRBD1 or TRBD2 (5 bases each). Trimming removed 4 bases at V and 5 bases at J, with 16 bases between. The CDR3 extends over 15 amino acids. Germline CDR1 is KGHDR and CDR2 is SFDVKD. CDR3 bases: TGTGCCACCAGTGACGGGGACGGGGATCGGGAGACCCAGTACTTC. This sequence encodes CATSDGDGDRETQYF.

The chain has TRBV18 and TRBJ2-1, with 7 bases aligning to TRBD2. J was trimmed by 10 bases and V by 3 bases; bases with no gene match: 6. CDR3 length: 13 amino acids. The germline V gene has CDR1 KGHSH and CDR2 LQKENI. CDR3 loop: CASSPVNGGEQFF. The CDR3 DNA is TGTGCCAGCTCACCCGTAAACGGGGGGGAGCAGTTCTTC.

In its sample, this clone was seen a few times. The rearrangement joins TRBV7-8 to TRBJ1-6, with 9 bases fitting TRBD1. V shed 5 bases, J shed 9 bases, and the junction held 8 bases outside the gene matches. The CDR3 length is 15 residues. Germline-derived CDR1 and CDR2 are SGHVS and FQNEAQ. In nucleotides, the CDR3 is TGTGCCAGCAGCCCAAACCGGGACAGGGTTTCACCCCTCCACTTT. Protein sequence: CASSPNRDRVSPLHF.

The chain couples TRBV6-4 to TRBJ1-6, with D maybe TRBD1 (5 bases). Trimming removed 8 bases from V and 12 bases from J, with 11 bases in between. The CDR3 is 11 amino acids. Per the germline V gene, CDR1 is MRHNA and CDR2 is SNTAGT. This CDR3 reads CASGGGQPLHF. The CDR3 DNA follows: TGTGCCAGCGGGGGGGGTCAACCCCTCCACTTT.

The chain employs TRBV6-6 and TRBJ2-7; either TRBD1 or TRBD2 may fit D (6 bases each). V was cut by 6 bases and J by 2 bases, with 14 bases left in between. The CDR3 runs to 14 residues. The germline gives CDR1 MNHNY, CDR2 SVGAGI (reference sequence). This CDR3 reads CASSLGRGAYEQYV. The CDR3 DNA follows: TGTGCCAGCAGCCTCGGAAGGGGGGCCTACGAGCAGTACGTC.

The V call is TRBV2, the J call TRBJ2-2; D is ambiguous. Trimming pared 1 base from V and 7 bases from J, leaving 4 bases between. CDR1 and CDR2 from the germline V gene are SNHLY and FYNNEI. The CDR3 covers 12 residues. CDR3 protein: CASSEDSGELFF. The CDR3 nucleotides read TGTGCCAGCAGTGAAGATAGCGGGGAGCTGTTTTTT. The variable domain in full, completed from reference TRBV2 and TRBJ2-2, reads EPEVTQTPSHQVTQMGQEVILRCVPISNHLYFYWYRQILGQKVEFLVSFYNNEISEKSEIFDDQFSVERPDGSNFTLKIRSTKLEDSAMYFCASSEDSGELFFGEGSRLTVL.

The V and J genes are TRBV3-1 (or the pseudogene TRBV3-2) and TRBJ2-3, with 8 bases lining up with TRBD1. Trimming at V came to 7 bases and at J to 3 bases, leaving 6 bases not matched to a gene. Germline lookup yields CDR1 LGHDT and CDR2 YNNKEL (reference sequence). CDR3 size: 14 residues. The DNA for the CDR3 is TGTGCCAGCACGCCAGGGGGCTCTACAGATACGCAGTATTTT. It translates to CASTPGGSTDTQYF.